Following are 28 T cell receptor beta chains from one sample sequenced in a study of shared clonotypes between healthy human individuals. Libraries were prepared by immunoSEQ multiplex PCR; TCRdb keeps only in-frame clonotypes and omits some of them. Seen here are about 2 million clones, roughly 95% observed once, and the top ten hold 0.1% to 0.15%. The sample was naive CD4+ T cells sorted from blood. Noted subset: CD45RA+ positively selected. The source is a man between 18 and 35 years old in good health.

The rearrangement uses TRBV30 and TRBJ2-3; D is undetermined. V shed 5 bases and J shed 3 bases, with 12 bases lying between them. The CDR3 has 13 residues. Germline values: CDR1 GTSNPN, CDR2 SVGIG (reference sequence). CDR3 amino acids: CAWAYSYTDTQYF. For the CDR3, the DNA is TGTGCCTGGGCTTATAGCTATACAGATACGCAGTATTTT.

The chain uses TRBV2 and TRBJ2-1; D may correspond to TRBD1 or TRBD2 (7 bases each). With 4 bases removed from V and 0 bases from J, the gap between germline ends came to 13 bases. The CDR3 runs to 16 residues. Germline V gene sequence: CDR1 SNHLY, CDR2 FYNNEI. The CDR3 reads CASSGQGGSSYNEQFF. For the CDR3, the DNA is TGTGCCAGCAGTGGACAGGGAGGGAGCTCCTACAATGAGCAGTTCTTC.

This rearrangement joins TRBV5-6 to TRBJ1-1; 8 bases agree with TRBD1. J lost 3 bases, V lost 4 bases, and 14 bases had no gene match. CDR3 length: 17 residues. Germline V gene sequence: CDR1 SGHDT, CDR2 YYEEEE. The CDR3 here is CASSPFRDRRGYTEAFF. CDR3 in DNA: TGTGCCAGCAGCCCATTCCGGGACAGGCGTGGGTACACTGAAGCTTTCTTT.

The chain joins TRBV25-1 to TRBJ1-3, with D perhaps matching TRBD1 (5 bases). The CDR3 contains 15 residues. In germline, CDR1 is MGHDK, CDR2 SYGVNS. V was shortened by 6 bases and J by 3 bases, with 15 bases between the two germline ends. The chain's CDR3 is CASRSGHGGGNTIYF. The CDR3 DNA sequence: TGTGCCAGCAGGTCAGGTCACGGGGGTGGAAACACCATATATTTT.

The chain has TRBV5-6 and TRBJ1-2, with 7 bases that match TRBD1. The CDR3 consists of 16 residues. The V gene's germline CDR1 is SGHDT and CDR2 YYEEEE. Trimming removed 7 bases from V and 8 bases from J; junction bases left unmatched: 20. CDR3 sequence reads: CASSRDGDSYFRGYTF. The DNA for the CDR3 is TGTGCCAGCTCGCGCGACGGGGACAGCTACTTTCGGGGCTACACCTTC.

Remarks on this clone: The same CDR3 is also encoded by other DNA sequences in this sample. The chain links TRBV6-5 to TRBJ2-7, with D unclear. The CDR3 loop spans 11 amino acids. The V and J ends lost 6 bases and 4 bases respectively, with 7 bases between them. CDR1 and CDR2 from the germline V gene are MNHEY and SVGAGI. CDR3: CASRRSYEQYF. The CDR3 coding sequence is TGTGCCAGCAGGCGTTCGTACGAGCAGTACTTC.

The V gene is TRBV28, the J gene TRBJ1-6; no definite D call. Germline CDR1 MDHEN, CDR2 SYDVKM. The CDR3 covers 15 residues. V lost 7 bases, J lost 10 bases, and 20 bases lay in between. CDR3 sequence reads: CASKWKAQRNSPLHF. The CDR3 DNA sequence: TGTGCCAGCAAATGGAAGGCGCAGCGCAACTCACCCCTCCACTTT. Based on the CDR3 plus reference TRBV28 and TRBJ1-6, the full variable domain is DVKVTQSSRYLVKRTGEKVFLECVQDMDHENMFWYRQDPGLGLRLIYFSYDVKMKEKGDIPEGYSVSREKKERFSLILESASTNQTSMYLCASKWKAQRNSPLHFGNGTRLTVT.

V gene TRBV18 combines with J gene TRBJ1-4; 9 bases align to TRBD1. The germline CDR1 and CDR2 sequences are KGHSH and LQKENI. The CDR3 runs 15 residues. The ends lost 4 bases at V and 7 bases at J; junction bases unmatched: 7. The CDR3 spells CASSRSGTGSEKLFF. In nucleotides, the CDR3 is TGTGCCAGCTCACGATCCGGGACAGGGAGTGAAAAACTGTTTTTT.

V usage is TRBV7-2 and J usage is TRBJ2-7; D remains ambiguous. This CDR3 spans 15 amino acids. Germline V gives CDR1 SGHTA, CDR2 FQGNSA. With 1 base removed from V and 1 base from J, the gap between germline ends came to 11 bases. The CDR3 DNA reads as TGTGCCAGCAGCTTAGTTTCGGACGGATCCTACGAGCAGTACTTC. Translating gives CASSLVSDGSYEQYF.

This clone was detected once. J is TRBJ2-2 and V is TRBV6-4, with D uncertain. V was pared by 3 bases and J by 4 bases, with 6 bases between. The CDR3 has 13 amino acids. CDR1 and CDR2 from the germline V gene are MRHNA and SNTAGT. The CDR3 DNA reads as TGTGCCAGCAGTGATCATGGCACCGGGGAGCTGTTTTTT. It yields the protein CASSDHGTGELFF.

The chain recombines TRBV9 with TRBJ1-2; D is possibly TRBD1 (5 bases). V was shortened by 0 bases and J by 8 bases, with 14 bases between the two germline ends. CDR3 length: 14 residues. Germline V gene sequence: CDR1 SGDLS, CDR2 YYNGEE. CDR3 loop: CASSVDGGRRGYTF. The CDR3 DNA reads TGTGCCAGCAGCGTAGATGGGGGGAGGCGCGGCTACACCTTC. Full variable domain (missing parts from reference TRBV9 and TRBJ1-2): DSGVTQTPKHLITATGQRVTLRCSPRSGDLSVYWYQQSLDQGLQFLIQYYNGEERAKGNILERFSAQQFPDLHSELNLSSLELGDSALYFCASSVDGGRRGYTFGSGTRLTVV.

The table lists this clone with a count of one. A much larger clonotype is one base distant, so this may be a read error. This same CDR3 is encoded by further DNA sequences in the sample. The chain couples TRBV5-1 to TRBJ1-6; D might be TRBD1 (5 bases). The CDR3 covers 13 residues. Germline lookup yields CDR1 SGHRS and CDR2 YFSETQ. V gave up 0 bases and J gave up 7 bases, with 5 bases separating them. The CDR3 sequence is CASSLAGNSPLHF. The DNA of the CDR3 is TGCGCCAGCAGCTTGGCAGGGAATTCACCCCTCCACTTT.

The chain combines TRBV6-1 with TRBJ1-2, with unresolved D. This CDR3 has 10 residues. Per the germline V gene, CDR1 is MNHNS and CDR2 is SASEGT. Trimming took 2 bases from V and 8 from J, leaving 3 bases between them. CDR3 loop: CASSEFGYTF. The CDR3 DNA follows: TGTGCCAGCAGTGAATTCGGCTACACCTTC.

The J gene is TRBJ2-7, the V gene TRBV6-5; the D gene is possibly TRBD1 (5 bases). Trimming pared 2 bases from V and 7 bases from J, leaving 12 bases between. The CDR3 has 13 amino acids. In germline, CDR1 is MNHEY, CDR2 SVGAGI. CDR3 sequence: CASSYGALGEQYF. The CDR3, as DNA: TGTGCCAGCAGTTACGGGGCCCTGGGGGAGCAGTACTTC.

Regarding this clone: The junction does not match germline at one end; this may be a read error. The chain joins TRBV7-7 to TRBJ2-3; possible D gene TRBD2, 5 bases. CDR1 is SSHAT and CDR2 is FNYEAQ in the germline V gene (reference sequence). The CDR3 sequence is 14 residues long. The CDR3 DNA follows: TGTGCTAGCAGCTTTAGCGTAAACACAGATACGCAGTATTTT. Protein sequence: CASSFSVNTDTQYF.

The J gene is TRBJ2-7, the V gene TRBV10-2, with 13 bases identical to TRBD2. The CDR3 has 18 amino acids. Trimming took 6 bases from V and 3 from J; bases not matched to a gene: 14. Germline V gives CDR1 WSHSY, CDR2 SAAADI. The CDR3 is CASRPGTSGINVGYEQYF. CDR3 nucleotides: TGCGCCAGCAGACCCGGGACTAGCGGGATTAATGTGGGCTACGAGCAGTACTTC.

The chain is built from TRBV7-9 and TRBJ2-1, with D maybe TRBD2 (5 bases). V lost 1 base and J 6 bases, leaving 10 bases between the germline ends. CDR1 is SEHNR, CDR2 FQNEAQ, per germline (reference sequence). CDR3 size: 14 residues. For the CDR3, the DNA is TGTGCCAGCAGCTTAGGAGCGGTACTCAATGAGCAGTTCTTC. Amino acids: CASSLGAVLNEQFF.

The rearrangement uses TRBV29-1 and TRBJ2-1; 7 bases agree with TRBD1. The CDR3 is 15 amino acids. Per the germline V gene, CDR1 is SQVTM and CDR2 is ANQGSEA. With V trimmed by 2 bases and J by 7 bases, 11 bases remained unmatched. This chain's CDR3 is CSVELGGPGGNEQFF. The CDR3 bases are TGCAGCGTTGAATTGGGTGGGCCAGGGGGTAATGAGCAGTTCTTC.

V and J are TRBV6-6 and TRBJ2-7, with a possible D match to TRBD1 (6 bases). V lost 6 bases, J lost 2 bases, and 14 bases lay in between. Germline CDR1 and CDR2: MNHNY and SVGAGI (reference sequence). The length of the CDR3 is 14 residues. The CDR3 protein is CASRQTGPTYEQYF. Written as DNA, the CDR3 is TGTGCCAGCAGACAGACAGGCCCAACCTACGAGCAGTACTTC.

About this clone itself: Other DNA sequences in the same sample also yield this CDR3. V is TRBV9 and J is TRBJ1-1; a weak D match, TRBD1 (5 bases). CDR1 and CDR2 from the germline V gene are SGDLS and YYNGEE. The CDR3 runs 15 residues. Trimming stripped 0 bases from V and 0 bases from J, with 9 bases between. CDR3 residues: CASSVAGQVNTEAFF. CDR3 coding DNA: TGTGCCAGCAGCGTAGCAGGGCAGGTGAACACTGAAGCTTTCTTT.

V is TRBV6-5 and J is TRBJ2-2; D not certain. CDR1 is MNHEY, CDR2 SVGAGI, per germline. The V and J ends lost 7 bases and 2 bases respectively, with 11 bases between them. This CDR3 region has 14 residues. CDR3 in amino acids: CASTESDNTGELFF. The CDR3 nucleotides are TGTGCCAGCACCGAATCTGACAACACCGGGGAGCTGTTTTTT.

The CDR3 nucleotides are TGTGCCAGTAGTAGGGACAACGGGGGGGAGCAGTTCTTC. Translation gives CASSRDNGGEQFF. V usage is TRBV19 and J usage is TRBJ2-1; D possibly corresponds to TRBD2 (7 bases). The length of the CDR3 is 13 residues. The V end lost 4 bases, the J end lost 10 bases, and 14 bases lay between the germline ends. Looked up from germline, CDR1 is LNHDA and CDR2 is SQIVND (reference sequence).

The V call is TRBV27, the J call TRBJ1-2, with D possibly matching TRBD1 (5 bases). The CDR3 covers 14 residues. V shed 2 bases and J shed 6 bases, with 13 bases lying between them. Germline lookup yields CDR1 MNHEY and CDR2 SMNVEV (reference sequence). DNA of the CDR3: TGTGCCAGCAGTTTAAGTAGGCAGGGAGATGGCTACACCTTC. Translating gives CASSLSRQGDGYTF.

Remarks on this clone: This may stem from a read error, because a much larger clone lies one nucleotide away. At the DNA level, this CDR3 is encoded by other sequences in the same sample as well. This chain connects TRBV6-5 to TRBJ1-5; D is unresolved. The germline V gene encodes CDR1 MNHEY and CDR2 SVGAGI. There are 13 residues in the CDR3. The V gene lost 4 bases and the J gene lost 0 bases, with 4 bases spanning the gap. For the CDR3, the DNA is TGTGCCAGCAGTTTCAATAGCAATCAGCCCCAGCATTTT. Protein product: CASSFNSNQPQHF.

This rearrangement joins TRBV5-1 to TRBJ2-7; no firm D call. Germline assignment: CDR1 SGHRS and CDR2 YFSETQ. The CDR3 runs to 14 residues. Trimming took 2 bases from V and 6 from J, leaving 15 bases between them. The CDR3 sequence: CASSFELVPSEQYF. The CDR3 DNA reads TGCGCCAGCAGCTTCGAACTGGTTCCGTCCGAGCAGTACTTC.

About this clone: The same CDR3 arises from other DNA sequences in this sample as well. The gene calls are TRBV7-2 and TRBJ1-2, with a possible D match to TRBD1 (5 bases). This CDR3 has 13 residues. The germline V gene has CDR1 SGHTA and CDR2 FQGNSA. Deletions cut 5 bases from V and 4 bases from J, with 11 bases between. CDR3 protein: CASSLDRIYGYTF. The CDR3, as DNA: TGTGCCAGCAGCCTCGACAGAATCTATGGCTACACCTTC.

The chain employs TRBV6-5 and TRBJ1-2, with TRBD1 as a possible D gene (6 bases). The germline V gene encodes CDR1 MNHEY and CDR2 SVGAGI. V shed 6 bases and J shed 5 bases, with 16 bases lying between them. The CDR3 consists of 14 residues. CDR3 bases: TGTGCCAGCAGCCTCGGGGGGGGCCTATATGGCTACACCTTC. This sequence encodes CASSLGGGLYGYTF.

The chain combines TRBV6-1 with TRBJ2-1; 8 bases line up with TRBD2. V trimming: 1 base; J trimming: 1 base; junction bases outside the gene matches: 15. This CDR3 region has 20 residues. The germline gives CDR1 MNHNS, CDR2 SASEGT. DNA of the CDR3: TGTGCCAGCAGTGAAGAGCTAGTTGACGGGACTAGGGGGTCCTACAATGAGCAGTTCTTC. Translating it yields CASSEELVDGTRGSYNEQFF.